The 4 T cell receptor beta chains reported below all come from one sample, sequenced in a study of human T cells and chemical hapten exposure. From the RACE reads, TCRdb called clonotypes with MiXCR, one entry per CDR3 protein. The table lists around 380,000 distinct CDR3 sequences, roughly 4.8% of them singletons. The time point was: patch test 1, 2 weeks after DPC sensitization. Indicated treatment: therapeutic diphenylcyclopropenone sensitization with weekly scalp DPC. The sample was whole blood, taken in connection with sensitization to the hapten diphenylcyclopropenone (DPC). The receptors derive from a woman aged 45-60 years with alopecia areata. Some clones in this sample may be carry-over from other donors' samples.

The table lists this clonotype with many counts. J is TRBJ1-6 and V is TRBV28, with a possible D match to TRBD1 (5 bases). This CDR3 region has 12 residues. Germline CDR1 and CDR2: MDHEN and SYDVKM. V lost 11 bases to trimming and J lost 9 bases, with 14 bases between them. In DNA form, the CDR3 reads TGTGCCGCGGGCAGGGCGGTTTCACCCCTCCACTTT. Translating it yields CAAGRAVSPLHF.

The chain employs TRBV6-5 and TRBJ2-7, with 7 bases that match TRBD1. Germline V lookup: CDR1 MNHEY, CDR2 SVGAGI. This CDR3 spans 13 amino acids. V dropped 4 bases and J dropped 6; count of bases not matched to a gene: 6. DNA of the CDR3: TGTGCCAGCAGTTCCGGGACAGCCGGCGAGCAGTACTTC. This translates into CASSSGTAGEQYF.

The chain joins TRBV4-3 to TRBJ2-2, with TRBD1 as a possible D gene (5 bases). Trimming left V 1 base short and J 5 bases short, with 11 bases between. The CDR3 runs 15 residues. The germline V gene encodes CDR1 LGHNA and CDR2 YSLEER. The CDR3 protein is CASSQGAGRTGELFF. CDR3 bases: TGCGCCAGCAGCCAAGGGGCAGGGCGGACCGGGGAGCTGTTTTTT.

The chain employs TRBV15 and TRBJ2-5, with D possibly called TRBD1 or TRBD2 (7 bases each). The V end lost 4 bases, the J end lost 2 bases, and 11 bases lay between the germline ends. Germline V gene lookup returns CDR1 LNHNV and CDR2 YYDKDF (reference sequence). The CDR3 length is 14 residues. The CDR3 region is CATSNRGGQETQYF. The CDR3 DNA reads TGTGCCACCAGCAACAGGGGAGGGCAAGAGACCCAGTACTTC.